The 28 T cell receptor beta chains below come from one sample, sequenced in a study of T cell responses to AZD1222 COVID-19 vaccine. Repertoires were generated with immunoSEQ multiplex PCR, while TCRdb's copy carries only in-frame clones and drops some. The table records just under 95,000 clones, about nine tenths of them present only once. The starting material was peripheral blood, obtained on day 0 of AZD1222 vaccination. The receptors come from an adult in good health.

The rearrangement links TRBV6-5 to TRBJ2-6; D ambiguous. This CDR3 region has 14 residues. The ends were cut back, 9 bases at V and 0 bases at J, with 9 bases in the middle. In germline, CDR1 is MNHEY, CDR2 SVGAGI. The CDR3 nucleotides are TGTGCCAGTCGAATCGGCTCTGGGGCCAACGTCCTGACTTTC. This encodes CASRIGSGANVLTF.

J is TRBJ1-2 and V is TRBV29-1, with 7 bases that match TRBD1. The J segment lost 5 bases and the V segment lost 3 bases, leaving 9 bases of the junction unmatched. Germline assignment: CDR1 SQVTM and CDR2 ANQGSEA. The CDR3 totals 14 residues. Here the CDR3 reads CSVEAGGRSYGYTF. CDR3 in DNA: TGCAGCGTTGAGGCAGGGGGGAGATCTTATGGCTACACCTTC.

The chain joins TRBV7-2 to TRBJ1-1; TRBD1 is a possible D gene (6 bases). Germline V CDR1 and CDR2: SGHTA, FQGNSA. The CDR3 extends over 15 amino acids. Between the trimmed V and J ends, which lost 2 bases and 4 bases, there was a span of 14 bases. The CDR3 region is CASSLLRGGSTEAFF. Written as DNA, the CDR3 is TGTGCCAGCAGCTTATTAAGAGGGGGGAGCACTGAAGCTTTCTTT.

The genes are TRBV7-9 and TRBJ1-6, with D unresolved. Germline CDR1 SEHNR, CDR2 FQNEAQ (reference sequence). Trimming left V 1 base short and J 0 bases short, with 10 bases between. This CDR3 is 17 amino acids long. The CDR3: CASSLGQASSYNSPLHF. The CDR3 nucleotides are TGTGCCAGCAGCTTAGGGCAGGCCAGCTCCTATAATTCACCCCTCCACTTT.

The chain employs TRBV6-1 and TRBJ1-2; 10 bases match TRBD1. Germline CDR1 MNHNS, CDR2 SASEGT. This CDR3 is built from 15 residues. The trim removed 1 base at V and 2 bases at J, leaving 1 base unmatched. The CDR3 region is CASSEGQGANYGYTF. The CDR3 coding sequence is TGTGCCAGCAGTGAAGGACAGGGGGCGAACTATGGCTACACCTTC.

The chain carries TRBV5-1 and TRBJ1-2; D is undetermined. Trimming took off 0 bases at V and 4 bases at J, with 10 bases between the two ends. There are 14 residues in the CDR3. Germline-derived CDR1 and CDR2 are SGHRS and YFSETQ. CDR3: CASSLVAEGYGYTF. The CDR3 bases are TGCGCCAGCAGCTTGGTAGCGGAGGGCTATGGCTACACCTTC.

This clone came up once. The rearrangement joins TRBV7-9 to TRBJ2-5; D may be TRBD1 (6 bases). Trimming removed 1 base from V and 10 bases from J, with 13 bases in between. The CDR3 is made up of 13 amino acids. Germline V gene data show CDR1 as SEHNR and CDR2 as FQNEAQ (reference sequence). CDR3 sequence: CASSLVGGRGQYF. The CDR3 nucleotides are TGTGCCAGCAGCTTAGTAGGGGGACGGGGCCAGTACTTC.

This clone was counted once. This chain connects TRBV12-3 or TRBV12-4 to TRBJ1-1, with TRBD1 as a possible D gene (5 bases). V was clipped by 7 bases and J by 0 bases, with 9 bases between them. This CDR3 spans 13 amino acids. CDR3 loop: CASTPGLNTEAFF. The CDR3 DNA reads as TGTGCCAGCACCCCGGGACTGAACACTGAAGCTTTCTTT.

The CDR3 reads CASLPDRGFRAGYTF. CDR3 nucleotide sequence: TGTGCCAGCCTGCCCGACAGGGGCTTTCGGGCTGGCTACACCTTC. The chain uses TRBV6-5 and TRBJ1-2; 8 bases line up with TRBD1. The CDR3 is 15 residues long. J lost 7 bases, V lost 8 bases, and 15 bases had no gene match. Looked up from germline, CDR1 is MNHEY and CDR2 is SVGAGI.

This clone was detected only a few times. The chain joins TRBV6-2 or TRBV6-3 to TRBJ2-5; 7 bases fit TRBD2. The CDR3 has 17 residues. J gave up 6 bases and V 0 bases, and 13 bases lay outside the gene matches. In germline, CDR1 is MNHEY, CDR2 SVGEGT. The CDR3 nucleotides are TGTGCCAGCAGTTACTCGATGGCGGGAGATCCGTTAAAGACCCAGTACTTC. Translation gives CASSYSMAGDPLKTQYF.

For this clone: No conserved phenylalanine or tryptophan is present at the end of the CDR3, so a read error is the likely explanation. It is unclear where the CDR3 begins or ends on the DNA, so no DNA is shown, and the CDR3 is as TCRdb lists it. The genes are TRBV7-2 and TRBJ1-2. Per the germline V gene, CDR1 is SGHTA and CDR2 is FQGNSA. Both ends counted, the CDR3 spans 9 residues. CDR3 sequence reads: CASSSTPSL.

The chain recombines TRBV27 with TRBJ1-3, with D possibly TRBD1 on 6 matching bases. Trimming shortened V by 7 bases and J by 3 bases, and 13 bases separated the two germline ends. The germline CDR1 and CDR2 sequences are MNHEY and SMNVEV (reference sequence). This CDR3 region has 14 residues. CDR3 sequence reads: CASKPQGGGNTIYF. CDR3 sequence (DNA): TGTGCCAGCAAGCCACAGGGAGGTGGAAACACCATATATTTT.

The chain recombines TRBV9 with TRBJ2-6; 9 bases are shared with TRBD1. The CDR3 covers 19 residues. Germline values: CDR1 SGDLS, CDR2 YYNGEE. J was trimmed by 2 bases and V by 0 bases; bases with no gene match: 9. The CDR3 here is CASSVGPGTGSPGANVLTF. The CDR3 DNA sequence: TGTGCCAGCAGCGTAGGTCCCGGGACAGGGTCCCCTGGGGCCAACGTCCTGACTTTC.

V is TRBV23-1 and J is TRBJ1-1; 9 positions match TRBD1. TRBV23-1 is noted as an ORF with a role that remains uncertain. The CDR3 has 15 amino acids. The ends lost 7 bases at V and 3 bases at J; junction bases unmatched: 9. The CDR3: CASTIIQGADTEAFF. DNA of the CDR3: TGCGCCAGCACAATAATACAGGGGGCTGACACTGAAGCTTTCTTT.

The chain carries TRBV5-1 and TRBJ2-3; perhaps TRBD1 as D (5 bases). Germline lookup yields CDR1 SGHRS and CDR2 YFSETQ. The ends were cut back, 0 bases at V and 2 bases at J, with 13 bases in the middle. CDR3 size: 16 residues. CDR3 bases: TGCGCCAGCAGCTTGGACGGATCGACAGCCACAGATACGCAGTATTTT. This sequence encodes CASSLDGSTATDTQYF.

V and J are TRBV19 and TRBJ2-1; 11 nucleotides agree with TRBD2. The V gene end was trimmed by 5 bases and the J gene end by 8 bases; junction bases not matched to a gene: 5. The CDR3 runs 14 residues. Germline-derived CDR1 and CDR2 are LNHDA and SQIVND (reference sequence). The CDR3 here is CASSVGLAGHEQFF. In nucleotides, the CDR3 is TGTGCCAGTAGTGTAGGACTAGCGGGCCATGAGCAGTTCTTC.

The chain couples TRBV11-2 to TRBJ1-6; D perhaps matches TRBD1 (5 bases). Germline assignment: CDR1 SGHAT and CDR2 FQNNGV. The CDR3 is 14 residues long. The V end was cut by 4 bases, the J end by 9 bases, with 13 bases between. The CDR3 DNA sequence: TGTGCCAGCAGCTCCCTCATCGGGGGTTCACCCCTCCACTTT. Protein: CASSSLIGGSPLHF.

The rearrangement links TRBV6-5 to TRBJ1-2; D ambiguous. The CDR3 has 14 residues. The ends were cut back, 8 bases at V and 8 bases at J, with 21 bases in the middle. From germline, CDR1 is MNHEY and CDR2 SVGAGI. The CDR3 sequence: CASAITWLLEGYTF. CDR3 nucleotide sequence: TGTGCCAGCGCGATTACGTGGCTTCTGGAAGGCTACACCTTC.

The rearrangement joins TRBV7-8 to TRBJ2-7; the D is unclear. This CDR3 has 15 residues. Trimming took 5 bases from V and 4 from J, leaving 18 bases between them. Germline CDR1 reads SGHVS; CDR2 reads FQNEAQ. The CDR3 reads CASSREWGSDYEQYF. Written as DNA, the CDR3 is TGTGCCAGCAGCCGAGAATGGGGTTCCGATTACGAGCAGTACTTC.

This chain links TRBV7-2 with TRBJ1-2; 7 bases align to TRBD1. J was trimmed by 7 bases and V by 5 bases; bases with no gene match: 10. There are 14 residues in the CDR3. In germline, CDR1 is SGHTA, CDR2 FQGNSA. In nucleotides, the CDR3 is TGTGCCAGCAGCGGTGTGAGGGGGCAGAGTGGCTACACCTTC. This gives the protein CASSGVRGQSGYTF.

The rearrangement joins TRBV21-1 to TRBJ2-2. TRBV21-1 is classified as a pseudogene. The CDR3 runs 17 residues. The CDR3, as DNA: TGTGCCAGCAGCAAAGAGACCAGCAATTCGAACACCGGGGAGCTGTTTTTT. It translates to CASSKETSNSNTGELFF.

This rearrangement joins TRBV21-1 to TRBJ2-4; the listed D gene, TRBD1, was not tested against the DNA. TRBV21-1 is a pseudogene segment. This CDR3 is built from 15 residues. This CDR3 reads CASSPTGVGKNIQYF. CDR3 nucleotides: TGTGCCAGCAGCCCCACAGGGGTGGGCAAAAACATTCAGTACTTC.

As concerns this clone: The sample contains more than one DNA sequence encoding this CDR3. The rearrangement links TRBV18 to TRBJ2-5; unclear D gene. The V end lost 5 bases, the J end lost 1 base, and 8 bases lay between the germline ends. Germline lookup yields CDR1 KGHSH and CDR2 LQKENI. This CDR3 is 13 amino acids long. The CDR3 sequence: CASSLGLQETQYF. The CDR3 DNA sequence: TGTGCCAGCTCATTGGGTCTCCAAGAGACCCAGTACTTC.

The V gene is TRBV19, the J gene TRBJ1-3, with D unclear. Germline V CDR1 and CDR2: LNHDA, SQIVND (reference sequence). The CDR3 has 15 residues. Trimming shortened V by 5 bases and J by 2 bases, and 13 bases separated the two germline ends. This CDR3 reads CASSRAREAGNTIYF. The CDR3 DNA reads as TGTGCCAGTAGTCGGGCCCGGGAGGCTGGAAACACCATATATTTT.

The table lists this clone with a count of one. V is TRBV2 and J is TRBJ1-2, with no clear D. Germline V gene sequence: CDR1 SNHLY, CDR2 FYNNEI. V shed 0 bases and J shed 1 base, with 18 bases lying between them. The CDR3 spans 18 residues. CDR3: CASSEALGRKNNNYGYTF. DNA of the CDR3: TGTGCCAGCAGTGAAGCGCTTGGGCGGAAAAATAATAACTATGGCTACACCTTC.

This clone was counted only a few times. The genes are TRBV19 and TRBJ2-3; TRBD1 agrees at 10 bases. Trimming at V came to 6 bases and at J to 3 bases, leaving 9 bases not matched to a gene. Germline CDR1 and CDR2: LNHDA and SQIVND (reference sequence). The CDR3 spans 16 residues. This chain's CDR3 is CASRNRDRGGTDTQYF. DNA of the CDR3: TGTGCCAGTAGAAACCGGGACAGGGGAGGAACAGATACGCAGTATTTT. The whole variable domain, filled in from reference TRBV19 and TRBJ2-3, reads DGGITQSPKYLFRKEGQNVTLSCEQNLNHDAMYWYRQDPGQGLRLIYYSQIVNDFQKGDIAEGYSVSREKKESFPLTVTSAQKNPTAFYLCASRNRDRGGTDTQYFGPGTRLTVL.

There are a few counts of this clone. V is TRBV7-8 and J is TRBJ2-7; 8 bases line up with TRBD1. The J segment lost 10 bases and the V segment lost 5 bases, leaving 16 bases of the junction unmatched. The CDR3 has 15 residues. Germline V lookup: CDR1 SGHVS, CDR2 FQNEAQ. The CDR3 DNA follows: TGTGCCAGCAGCAATTCCGGGACAGGCTCGACCGAACAGTACTTC. Translated, it gives CASSNSGTGSTEQYF.

V and J are TRBV27 and TRBJ2-7; D gene uncertain. Per the germline V gene, CDR1 is MNHEY and CDR2 is SMNVEV (reference sequence). Trimming left V 5 bases short and J 0 bases short, with 11 bases between. This CDR3 region has 14 residues. The CDR3 bases are TGTGCCAGCAGTCGTAAGGCGGACTCCTACGAGCAGTACTTC. Protein sequence: CASSRKADSYEQYF.